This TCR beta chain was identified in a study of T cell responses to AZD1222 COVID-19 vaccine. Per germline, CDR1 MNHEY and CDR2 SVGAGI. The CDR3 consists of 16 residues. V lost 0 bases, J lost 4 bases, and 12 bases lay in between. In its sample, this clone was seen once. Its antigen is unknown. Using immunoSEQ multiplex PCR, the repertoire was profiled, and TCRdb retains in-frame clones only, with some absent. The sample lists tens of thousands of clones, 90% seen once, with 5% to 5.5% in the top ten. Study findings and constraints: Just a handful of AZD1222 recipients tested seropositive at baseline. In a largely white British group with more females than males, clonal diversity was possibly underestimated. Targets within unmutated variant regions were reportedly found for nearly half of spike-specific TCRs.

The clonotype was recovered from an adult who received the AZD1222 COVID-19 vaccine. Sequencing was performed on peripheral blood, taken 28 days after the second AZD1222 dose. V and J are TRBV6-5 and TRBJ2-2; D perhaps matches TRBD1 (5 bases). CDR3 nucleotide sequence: TGTGCCAGCAGTTACTCAAGGGGTTTCGGCACCGGGGAGCTGTTTTTT. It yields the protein CASSYSRGFGTGELFF.